One sample yielded the 26 T cell receptor beta chains listed below, sequenced in a study of OX40 agonist ivuxolimab in advanced cancers. The library was generated by the immunoSEQ multiplex PCR assay. Entries here come from immuneACCESS through TCRdb and include only in-frame sequences with V and J called. Some clones fail to appear in such tables; in the studies checked, an unresolved V gene covers under half of the shortfall, and the cause of the remainder is unknown. This sample has about 58,000 clones in its table, and around 84% of those were observed once. Roughly 0.99% of the sample is held by the ten biggest clonotypes. The material was CD4+ or CD8+ T cells sorted from blood, obtained in a trial of the OX40 agonist ivuxolimab. These receptor sequences come from an adult with an advanced solid tumor such as melanoma, head and neck, liver or kidney cancer.

The V gene is TRBV6-5, the J gene TRBJ1-2, with TRBD1 matching 8 bases. The germline gives CDR1 MNHEY, CDR2 SVGAGI. V trimming: 10 bases; J trimming: 1 base; junction bases outside the gene matches: 5. The CDR3 runs to 13 residues. CDR3 bases: TGTGCCATTGGACAGGGTTTTAACTATGGCTACACCTTC. It yields the protein CAIGQGFNYGYTF.

This chain connects TRBV4-1 to TRBJ1-4; 10 bases match TRBD1. V was pared by 2 bases and J by 4 bases, with 13 bases of the junction left unmatched. The CDR3 covers 19 residues. Germline CDR1 reads MGHRA; CDR2 reads YSYEKL. The CDR3 sequence: CASSQLTGTGAGGNEKLFF. CDR3 DNA: TGCGCCAGCAGCCAACTAACCGGGACAGGGGCAGGGGGTAATGAAAAACTGTTTTTT.

The V and J genes are TRBV18 and TRBJ2-1; 8 bases are a match to TRBD2. V was clipped by 2 bases and J by 5 bases; unmatched bases: 5. From germline, CDR1 is KGHSH and CDR2 LQKENI. The length of the CDR3 is 15 residues. The CDR3 loop reads CASSPSGGPNNEQFF. Here the CDR3 DNA reads TGTGCCAGCTCACCATCGGGGGGGCCCAACAATGAGCAGTTCTTC.

This chain uses TRBV6-6 with TRBJ1-2; TRBD1 agrees at 7 bases. J gave up 6 bases and V 0 bases, and 7 bases lay outside the gene matches. The germline CDR1 and CDR2 sequences are MNHNY and SVGAGI (reference sequence). The CDR3 has 15 amino acids. CDR3 nucleotide sequence: TGTGCCAGCAGTTACTCCCCAGGGGGAGTAGATGGCTACACCTTC. Protein: CASSYSPGGVDGYTF.

The rearrangement uses TRBV7-8 and TRBJ2-7; D might be TRBD1 or TRBD2, each matching 5 bases. CDR3 length equals 13 residues. Germline V gene sequence: CDR1 SGHVS, CDR2 FQNEAQ. Trimming removed 4 bases at V and 3 bases at J, with 10 bases between. The CDR3 sequence: CASSSGPGYEQYF. CDR3 DNA sequence: TGTGCCAGCAGCTCGGGACCCGGCTACGAGCAGTACTTC.

This sequence joins TRBV7-2 and TRBJ2-3; weak D call: TRBD2 (7 bases). Deletions cut 5 bases from V and 0 bases from J, with 12 bases between. This CDR3 is 15 amino acids long. Germline-derived CDR1 and CDR2 are SGHTA and FQGNSA. The CDR3 sequence is CASSNGGPSTDTQYF. The CDR3 nucleotides read TGTGCCAGCAGCAACGGGGGGCCGAGCACAGATACGCAGTATTTT.

In its sample, this clone was seen once. The chain is built from TRBV19 and TRBJ2-2; D possibly corresponds to TRBD2 (6 bases). Germline CDR1 LNHDA, CDR2 SQIVND (reference sequence). The CDR3 covers 15 residues. V lost 6 bases and J lost 4, with 15 bases in between. The CDR3 DNA reads as TGTGCCAGTAGATCCCCCGGGGGTAGCACCGGGGAGCTGTTTTTT. It encodes CASRSPGGSTGELFF.

This sequence joins TRBV19 and TRBJ1-5; D uncertain. CDR1 is LNHDA and CDR2 is SQIVND in the germline V gene (reference sequence). The CDR3 length is 14 residues. Trimming shortened V by 7 bases and J by 0 bases, and 10 bases separated the two germline ends. The CDR3 loop is CASTKTYSNQPQHF. CDR3 DNA sequence: TGTGCCAGTACTAAGACATATAGCAATCAGCCCCAGCATTTT.

The gene calls are TRBV2 and TRBJ2-2; maybe TRBD1 (5 bases). The CDR3 runs to 13 residues. Trimming took 4 bases from V and 9 from J, leaving 12 bases between them. Germline CDR1 and CDR2: SNHLY and FYNNEI. The CDR3 is CASSGQGNRELFF. The CDR3, as DNA: TGTGCCAGCAGTGGGCAGGGAAACCGGGAGCTGTTTTTT. Full variable domain (outside the CDR3, taken from reference TRBV2 and TRBJ2-2): EPEVTQTPSHQVTQMGQEVILRCVPISNHLYFYWYRQILGQKVEFLVSFYNNEISEKSEIFDDQFSVERPDGSNFTLKIRSTKLEDSAMYFCASSGQGNRELFFGEGSRLTVL.

This clone occurred once. The chain has TRBV9 and TRBJ1-1; D is unresolved. In germline, CDR1 is SGDLS, CDR2 YYNGEE. The length of the CDR3 is 15 residues. Trimming removed 4 bases at V and 0 bases at J, with 13 bases between. The CDR3 loop reads CASSTMGEMNTEAFF. CDR3 bases: TGTGCCAGCAGCACCATGGGAGAGATGAACACTGAAGCTTTCTTT.

This clone was counted between two and nine times. This chain links TRBV2 with TRBJ2-2; D is perhaps TRBD2 (6 bases). Germline V gene data show CDR1 as SNHLY and CDR2 as FYNNEI. Trimming stripped 6 bases from V and 5 bases from J, with 19 bases between. There are 16 residues in the CDR3. CDR3 residues: CASSLLSGTPTGELFF. The DNA for the CDR3 is TGTGCCAGCAGCCTCCTTTCCGGGACTCCAACCGGGGAGCTGTTTTTT.

The rearrangement joins TRBV18 to TRBJ1-2; no clear D. CDR1 is KGHSH, CDR2 LQKENI, per germline. The V end lost 0 bases, the J end lost 6 bases, and 14 bases lay between the germline ends. The CDR3 has 15 residues. In DNA form, the CDR3 reads TGTGCCAGCTCACCACCGGCGATACCAAGGGATGGCTACACCTTC. It encodes CASSPPAIPRDGYTF.

The V call is TRBV4-1, the J call TRBJ1-5; D uncertain. CDR1 is MGHRA and CDR2 is YSYEKL in the germline V gene. Trimming left V 5 bases short and J 5 bases short, with 4 bases between. There are 11 residues in the CDR3. The CDR3 bases are TGCGCCAGCAGCTGGGATCAGCCCCAGCATTTT. Residues: CASSWDQPQHF.

This chain joins TRBV7-9 and TRBJ1-6; D is ambiguous. Trimming cost V 7 bases and J 10 bases, with 14 bases left between them. Germline-derived CDR1 and CDR2 are SEHNR and FQNEAQ (reference sequence). This CDR3 is 13 amino acids long. This chain's CDR3 is CASNREADSPLHF. The CDR3, as DNA: TGTGCCAGCAATAGAGAAGCTGACTCACCCCTCCACTTT.

The chain is built from TRBV7-9 and TRBJ1-2; 8 bases fit TRBD1. Germline loops: CDR1 SEHNR, CDR2 FQNEAQ (reference sequence). The CDR3 totals 14 residues. V lost 2 bases and J lost 4; bases outside the gene matches: 3. This CDR3 is CASSLRQGFYGYTF. The CDR3 DNA reads TGTGCCAGCAGCTTAAGACAGGGGTTCTATGGCTACACCTTC.

This clone was found a few times. The V and J genes are TRBV7-8 and TRBJ1-1, with unresolved D. V gave up 5 bases and J gave up 5 bases, with 12 bases separating them. Looked up from germline, CDR1 is SGHVS and CDR2 is FQNEAQ. The CDR3 spans 13 residues. CDR3 residues: CASSLVRWTEAFF. Here the CDR3 DNA reads TGTGCCAGCAGCCTAGTTCGTTGGACTGAAGCTTTCTTT.

The chain combines TRBV7-8 with TRBJ2-7; 8 nucleotides agree with TRBD1. V shed 3 bases and J 2 bases; nucleotides not matched to a gene: 3. Germline CDR1 is SGHVS and CDR2 is FQNEAQ. The CDR3 is made up of 14 amino acids. The CDR3 loop is CASSFAGGPYEQYF. The CDR3, as DNA: TGTGCCAGCAGCTTCGCAGGGGGCCCCTACGAGCAGTACTTC.

The genes are TRBV7-9 and TRBJ1-2, with D perhaps TRBD1 (5 bases). This CDR3 contains 15 residues. Germline V gene data show CDR1 as SEHNR and CDR2 as FQNEAQ (reference sequence). V lost 5 bases, J lost 6 bases, and 19 bases lay in between. The CDR3 nucleotides are TGTGCCAGCAGCCCATACACCCCACAGGCGGATGGCTACACCTTC. The encoded protein is CASSPYTPQADGYTF.

This clone was recorded only once. The V and J genes are TRBV18 and TRBJ1-1, with D perhaps TRBD1 (6 bases). Trimming removed 3 bases at V and 5 bases at J, with 22 bases between. This CDR3 contains 17 residues. Germline loops: CDR1 KGHSH, CDR2 LQKENI. The CDR3 DNA reads TGTGCCAGCTCACCGCAGGACACAGGGAGTAGTAAAACTGAAGCTTTCTTT. Its translation is CASSPQDTGSSKTEAFF.

This clone appeared a single time. The chain combines TRBV7-6 with TRBJ1-2; 9 bases align to TRBD1. CDR3 size: 14 residues. Germline V gene lookup returns CDR1 SGHVS and CDR2 FNYEAQ. The V segment lost 5 bases and the J segment 4 bases; nucleotides outside the gene matches: 5. The CDR3 protein is CASSPPTGGYGYTF. CDR3 bases: TGTGCCAGCAGCCCTCCGACAGGGGGCTATGGCTACACCTTC.

V gene TRBV7-2 combines with J gene TRBJ1-6, with a weak D call TRBD1 (6 bases). The CDR3 covers 15 residues. Trimming pared 5 bases from V and 10 bases from J, leaving 18 bases between. Germline loops: CDR1 SGHTA, CDR2 FQGNSA. The CDR3 DNA reads as TGTGCCAGCAGCCATCGGGGACACTCTAAGTCACCCCTCCACTTT. It translates to CASSHRGHSKSPLHF.

This rearrangement joins TRBV18 to TRBJ2-4, with D possibly matching TRBD1 (7 bases). The germline gives CDR1 KGHSH, CDR2 LQKENI. CDR3 length: 16 residues. V was shortened by 6 bases and J by 3 bases, with 18 bases between the two germline ends. The CDR3 DNA reads TGTGCCAGCTCTCAGACAGGGAGGAACGACAAAAACATTCAGTACTTC. Amino acid sequence: CASSQTGRNDKNIQYF.

The chain has TRBV12-5 and TRBJ1-6; 7 nucleotides line up with TRBD1. The germline V gene encodes CDR1 LGHNT and CDR2 FRNRAP. J was trimmed by 15 bases and V by 7 bases; bases with no gene match: 9. This CDR3 has 12 amino acids. CDR3 amino acids: CASALTGYLLHF. CDR3 bases: TGTGCTAGTGCTCTGACAGGGTATCTCCTCCACTTT. The entire variable domain, with the rest obtained from reference TRBV12-5 and TRBJ1-6, is as follows: DARVTQTPRHKVTEMGQEVTMRCQPILGHNTVFWYRQTMMQGLELLAYFRNRAPLDDSGMPKDRFSAEMPDATLATLKIQPSEPRDSAVYFCASALTGYLLHFGNGTRLTVT.

The V gene is TRBV7-6, the J gene TRBJ1-6; D not resolved. CDR1 SGHVS and CDR2 FNYEAQ come from the germline V gene. The V end lost 1 base, the J end lost 0 bases, and 16 bases lay between the germline ends. This CDR3 comprises 19 residues. This CDR3 reads CASSLESMEVSSYNSPLHF. CDR3 coding DNA: TGTGCCAGCAGCTTAGAGAGTATGGAGGTTAGCTCCTATAATTCACCCCTCCACTTT.

CDR3 residues: CASSLGVGTDTQYF. CDR3 sequence (DNA): TGTGCCAGCAGCTTAGGGGTAGGAACAGATACGCAGTATTTT. The chain is built from TRBV7-2 and TRBJ2-3, with D hard to call. Trimming took off 1 base at V and 3 bases at J, with 8 bases between the two ends. CDR3 length equals 14 residues. Germline V gene data show CDR1 as SGHTA and CDR2 as FQGNSA.

The V and J genes are TRBV11-2 and TRBJ1-5, with D possibly TRBD1 on 5 matching bases. The CDR3 extends over 15 amino acids. Between the trimmed V and J ends, which lost 3 bases and 1 base, there was a span of 10 bases. The germline gives CDR1 SGHAT, CDR2 FQNNGV. CDR3 residues: CASSFSGPSNQPQHF. The CDR3 DNA sequence: TGTGCCAGCAGCTTCTCGGGGCCCAGCAATCAGCCCCAGCATTTT.